This T cell receptor (beta chain) was captured by sequencing in a study of shared clonotypes between healthy human individuals. With V trimmed by 5 bases and J by 4 bases, 4 bases remained unmatched. This CDR3 has 14 amino acids. In germline, CDR1 is SGHTA, CDR2 FQGNSA. Turning to this clone: Other DNA sequences in the sample encode the same CDR3.

This table comes from immunoSEQ multiplex PCR, and its TCRdb copy is limited to in-frame clones, with some not included. The sample has millions of clones, more than 80% seen once. The genes are TRBV7-2 and TRBJ1-2, with 10 bases that match TRBD1. The sample was naive CD4+ T cells from PBMCs. Subset noted: CD45RA+ positively selected. The receptor was derived from a man aged 18 to 35 in good health. Some clones in this sample may be carry-over from other donors' samples. The CDR3 is CASSPDRGRYGYTF. CDR3 DNA: TGTGCCAGCAGCCCCGACAGGGGGCGCTATGGCTACACCTTC.